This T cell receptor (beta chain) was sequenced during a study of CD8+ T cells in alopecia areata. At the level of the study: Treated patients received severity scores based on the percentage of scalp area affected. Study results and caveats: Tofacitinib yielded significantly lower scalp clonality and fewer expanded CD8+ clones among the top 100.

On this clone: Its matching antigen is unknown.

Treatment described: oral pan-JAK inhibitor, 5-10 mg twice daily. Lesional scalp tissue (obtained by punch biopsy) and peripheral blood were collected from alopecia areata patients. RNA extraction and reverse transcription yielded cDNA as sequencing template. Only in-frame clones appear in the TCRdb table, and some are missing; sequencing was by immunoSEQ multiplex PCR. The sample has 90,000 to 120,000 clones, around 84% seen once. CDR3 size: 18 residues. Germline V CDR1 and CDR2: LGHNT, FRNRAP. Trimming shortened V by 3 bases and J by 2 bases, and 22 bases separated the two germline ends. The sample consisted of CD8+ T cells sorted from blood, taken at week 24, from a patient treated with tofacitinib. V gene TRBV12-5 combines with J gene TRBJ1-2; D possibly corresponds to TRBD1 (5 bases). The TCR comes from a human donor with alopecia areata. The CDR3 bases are TGTGCTAGTGGTTTCGCGATTAGTACGGGACCGAGAAACTATGGCTACACCTTC. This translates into CASGFAISTGPRNYGYTF.